Presented here are 24 T cell receptor beta chains from one specimen sequenced in a study of control samples from healthy donors and cancer patients. Assay: immunoSEQ multiplex PCR; the TCRdb copy retains only in-frame clones and omits some. The table shows about 100,000 clones, with 85% to 90% occurring only once. The sample comprised blood. These receptors were obtained from a man aged 25 to 40 in good health.

The chain links TRBV6-5 to TRBJ2-7, with 7 bases identical to TRBD2. The CDR3 sequence is 14 residues long. The germline V gene encodes CDR1 MNHEY and CDR2 SVGAGI. The V gene end was trimmed by 5 bases and the J gene end by 0 bases; junction bases not matched to a gene: 4. The CDR3 is CASSRTGGSYEQYF. CDR3 sequence (DNA): TGTGCCAGCAGTCGGACGGGGGGCTCCTACGAGCAGTACTTC.

The CDR3 DNA reads TGTGCCAGCAGTGGACCGGGACCTTACACAGATACGCAGTATTTT. Its protein product is CASSGPGPYTDTQYF. The V gene is TRBV28, the J gene TRBJ2-3; D tentatively fits TRBD1 or TRBD2 (5 bases each). Germline V gives CDR1 MDHEN, CDR2 SYDVKM. V dropped 5 bases and J dropped 2 bases, with 14 bases sitting between them. The CDR3 is 15 residues long. Together with reference TRBV28 and TRBJ2-3, the CDR3 gives the full variable domain: DVKVTQSSRYLVKRTGEKVFLECVQDMDHENMFWYRQDPGLGLRLIYFSYDVKMKEKGDIPEGYSVSREKKERFSLILESASTNQTSMYLCASSGPGPYTDTQYFGPGTRLTVL.

The rearrangement joins TRBV29-1 to TRBJ1-4; D possibly corresponds to TRBD1 (5 bases). This CDR3 contains 13 residues. V gave up 3 bases and J gave up 7 bases, with 12 bases separating them. CDR1 and CDR2 (germline): SQVTM, ANQGSEA. The DNA for the CDR3 is TGCAGCGTTGACGGGCAGGGCTTTGAAAAACTGTTTTTT. Translating it yields CSVDGQGFEKLFF.

V usage is TRBV14 and J usage is TRBJ1-4; unclear D gene. The V gene's germline CDR1 is SGHDN and CDR2 FVKESK. Deletions cut 2 bases from V and 3 bases from J, with 19 bases between. The CDR3 consists of 18 residues. CDR3 amino acids: CASSQRVRAFLPNEKLFF. CDR3 nucleotides: TGTGCCAGCAGCCAAAGGGTTCGGGCCTTCCTCCCTAATGAAAAACTGTTTTTT.

V and J are TRBV11-2 and TRBJ2-2; 8 bases agree with TRBD2. CDR3 length: 15 amino acids. Per the germline V gene, CDR1 is SGHAT and CDR2 is FQNNGV. J lost 5 bases, V lost 4 bases, and 6 bases had no gene match. CDR3 coding DNA: TGTGCCAGCAGCTCAGGACTAGCCGGGACCGGGGAGCTGTTTTTT. Translation: CASSSGLAGTGELFF.

The J gene is TRBJ2-7, the V gene TRBV7-9; 7 nucleotides match TRBD2. The CDR3 sequence is 14 residues long. The J segment lost 3 bases and the V segment lost 5 bases, leaving 7 bases of the junction unmatched. Germline CDR1 is SEHNR and CDR2 is FQNEAQ (reference sequence). The CDR3 spells CASSPAGVFYEQYF. CDR3 sequence (DNA): TGTGCCAGCAGCCCCGCGGGAGTCTTCTACGAGCAGTACTTC.

As regards this clone: The identical CDR3 is also encoded by other nucleotide sequences in the sample. This chain uses TRBV28 with TRBJ1-5; TRBD1 is a possible D gene (5 bases). Trimming removed 4 bases at V and 6 bases at J, with 13 bases between. Germline CDR1 is MDHEN and CDR2 is SYDVKM. This CDR3 contains 14 residues. In nucleotides, the CDR3 is TGTGCCAGCAGTTCCGGGGGTGGGGGTCAGCCCCAGCATTTT. It specifies CASSSGGGGQPQHF.

This clone was seen only a few times. As DNA, the CDR3 is TGTGCCACCAGTGATTCTCTGGAGACGGATCAGCCCCAGCATTTT. Translated, it gives CATSDSLETDQPQHF. The rearrangement links TRBV24-1 to TRBJ1-5, with D unresolved. V was cut by 2 bases and J by 5 bases, with 12 bases left in between. The germline CDR1 and CDR2 sequences are KGHDR and SFDVKD. The CDR3 runs to 15 residues.

The chain is built from TRBV6-6 and TRBJ2-1, with TRBD2 matching over 11 bases. The junction had 15 bases not matched to a gene; V was cut back by 5 bases and J by 9 bases. This CDR3 spans 17 amino acids. Germline CDR1 is MNHNY and CDR2 is SVGAGI (reference sequence). This chain's CDR3 is CASSPLLAGGQGVEQFF. CDR3 nucleotide sequence: TGTGCCAGCAGTCCCCTTTTAGCGGGAGGGCAGGGCGTTGAGCAGTTCTTC.

The chain employs TRBV7-9 and TRBJ1-3, with D hard to call. V lost 1 base and J lost 4, with 14 bases in between. Germline lookup yields CDR1 SEHNR and CDR2 FQNEAQ (reference sequence). This CDR3 is built from 16 residues. The CDR3: CASSLEYLGSGNTIYF. DNA of the CDR3: TGTGCCAGCAGCTTAGAGTACCTAGGGTCCGGAAACACCATATATTTT.

The rearrangement links TRBV20-1 to TRBJ1-2, with D possibly being TRBD1 (5 bases). Germline CDR1 DFQATT, CDR2 SNEGSKA (reference sequence). CDR3 size: 17 residues. V lost 3 bases and J 0 bases, leaving 20 bases between the germline ends. The CDR3 sequence: CSASPPDRAKTNYGYTF. The CDR3 DNA follows: TGCAGTGCTAGTCCCCCTGACAGAGCCAAAACTAACTATGGCTACACCTTC.

The chain uses TRBV11-2 and TRBJ2-1, with 7 bases lining up with TRBD1. V lost 2 bases, J lost 7 bases, and 8 bases stayed unmatched. Germline V gene data show CDR1 as SGHAT and CDR2 as FQNNGV. This CDR3 region has 15 residues. The CDR3 coding sequence is TGTGCCAGCAGCTTATTAGGGGGCGAGGGGAATGAGCAGTTCTTC. The encoded protein is CASSLLGGEGNEQFF.

The V call is TRBV5-8, the J call TRBJ2-1; TRBD1 aligns across 7 bases. This CDR3 is built from 15 residues. The V gene end was trimmed by 3 bases and the J gene end by 6 bases; junction bases not matched to a gene: 9. CDR1 is SGHTS and CDR2 is YDEGEE in the germline V gene. DNA of the CDR3: TGTGCCAGCAGCTCGTCGAAACGGACAGGCAATGAGCAGTTCTTC. The encoded protein is CASSSSKRTGNEQFF.

The CDR3 protein is CAISPTGNSYEQYF. CDR3 nucleotide sequence: TGTGCCATCAGCCCTACAGGGAACTCCTACGAGCAGTACTTC. The rearrangement links TRBV10-3 to TRBJ2-7, with D maybe TRBD1 (6 bases). The CDR3 runs 14 residues. Germline V gives CDR1 ENHRY, CDR2 SYGVKD. Trimming left V 6 bases short and J 0 bases short, with 12 bases between.

Only a few counts were recorded for this clone. This chain joins TRBV7-9 and TRBJ2-7; 7 positions match TRBD1. The CDR3 totals 12 residues. Germline values: CDR1 SEHNR, CDR2 FQNEAQ (reference sequence). V shed 4 bases and J 10 bases; nucleotides not matched to a gene: 7. The CDR3 is CASSSNRQGQYF. In DNA form, the CDR3 reads TGTGCCAGCAGCTCCAACCGACAGGGACAGTACTTC. The whole variable domain, remainder taken from reference TRBV7-9 and TRBJ2-7, is DTGVSQNPRHKITKRGQNVTFRCDPISEHNRLYWYRQTLGQGPEFLTYFQNEAQLEKSRLLSDRFSAERPKGSFSTLEIQRTEQGDSAMYLCASSSNRQGQYFGPGTRLTVT.

This clone occurred once. The rearrangement links TRBV19 to TRBJ2-2; the match to TRBD1 covers 9 bases. Per the germline V gene, CDR1 is LNHDA and CDR2 is SQIVND (reference sequence). Trimming took 10 bases from V and 1 from J; bases not matched to a gene: 4. This CDR3 is built from 14 residues. The CDR3 bases are TGTGCCACCGGGACAGGGCTGAACACCGGGGAGCTGTTTTTT. Translating it yields CATGTGLNTGELFF.

The chain is built from TRBV7-9 and TRBJ2-5, with D maybe TRBD2 (6 bases). CDR3 length: 14 residues. Germline V gene data show CDR1 as SEHNR and CDR2 as FQNEAQ (reference sequence). The V end lost 5 bases, the J end lost 7 bases, and 17 bases lay between the germline ends. DNA for the CDR3: TGTGCCAGCAGCCCGCGGGACTTGATTGGGACCCAGTACTTC. Amino acids: CASSPRDLIGTQYF.

This clone appeared a few times. V is TRBV6-1 and J is TRBJ1-3; D unresolved. The CDR3 sequence is 12 residues long. The V gene lost 3 bases and the J gene lost 7 bases, with 7 bases spanning the gap. CDR1 and CDR2 (germline): MNHNS, SASEGT. CDR3 nucleotide sequence: TGTGCCAGCAGTGAGAACCTTAACACCATATATTTT. Translated, it gives CASSENLNTIYF.

The chain joins TRBV5-6 to TRBJ1-1; D unresolved. The CDR3 is 13 amino acids. Trimming took off 1 base at V and 3 bases at J, with 7 bases between the two ends. In germline, CDR1 is SGHDT, CDR2 YYEEEE. The CDR3 spells CASSLSRYTEAFF. The CDR3 DNA follows: TGTGCCAGCAGCTTGTCACGGTACACTGAAGCTTTCTTT. The full variable domain, with the rest looked up from reference TRBV5-6 and TRBJ1-1, is DAGVTQSPTHLIKTRGQQVTLRCSPKSGHDTVSWYQQALGQGPQFIFQYYEEEERQRGNFPDRFSGHQFPNYSSELNVNALLLGDSALYLCASSLSRYTEAFFGQGTRLTVV.

This clone was counted between two and nine times. This chain uses TRBV20-1 with TRBJ1-1; D gene uncertain. The CDR3 runs 12 residues. V lost 3 bases and J lost 6, with 11 bases in between. Germline-derived CDR1 and CDR2 are DFQATT and SNEGSKA (reference sequence). The CDR3, as DNA: TGCAGTGCTAGTCCAGAGTACTCTGAAGCTTTCTTT. This translates into CSASPEYSEAFF.

The chain uses TRBV2 and TRBJ1-1; 8 positions match TRBD1. J lost 1 base, V lost 4 bases, and 2 bases had no gene match. Germline V gives CDR1 SNHLY, CDR2 FYNNEI. There are 14 residues in the CDR3. DNA of the CDR3: TGTGCCAGCAGTGTCCAGGGGGCGAACACTGAAGCTTTCTTT. Its protein is CASSVQGANTEAFF.

This rearrangement joins TRBV11-3 to TRBJ1-1; 7 positions match TRBD1. From germline, CDR1 is SGHNT and CDR2 YENEEA. After removal of 4 bases from V and 1 base from J, the junction contained 9 bases not matched to a gene. The CDR3 spans 16 residues. CDR3 sequence reads: CASSSGGGSGNTEAFF. CDR3 in DNA: TGTGCCAGCAGCTCAGGGGGAGGTAGTGGGAACACTGAAGCTTTCTTT.

The rearrangement joins TRBV12-5 to TRBJ2-7; 7 bases are a match to TRBD2. CDR1 and CDR2 from the germline V gene are LGHNT and FRNRAP. Trimming took 2 bases from V and 4 from J; bases not matched to a gene: 17. This CDR3 comprises 18 residues. The CDR3 DNA follows: TGTGCTAGTGGTTTGTCTGGGAGGGGCCCCGCGTCGAGGTACGAGCAGTACGTC. It specifies CASGLSGRGPASRYEQYV.

The rearrangement links TRBV2 to TRBJ2-7; 7 bases match TRBD2. V shed 5 bases and J 3 bases; nucleotides not matched to a gene: 16. The CDR3 is 17 residues long. Germline V gene data show CDR1 as SNHLY and CDR2 as FYNNEI. The CDR3 here is CASSRPSGSRGHYEQYF. CDR3 sequence (DNA): TGTGCCAGCAGTCGGCCTAGCGGTTCTCGAGGGCACTACGAGCAGTACTTC.